These 27 T cell receptor beta chains were sequenced from one sample in a study of T cell repertoires in cytomegalovirus infection. Each CDR3 protein gets one entry after TCRdb re-called the reads with MiXCR. The sample shows some 320,000 distinct CDR3 sequences, roughly 9.5% of them seen only once. Sequenced input: PBMCs. Receptor source: a human donor in good health (CMV status not recorded). Some clones in this sample may be carry-over from other donors' samples.

This clonotype has a count of ten or more. The J gene is TRBJ2-1, the V gene TRBV7-2; D is uncertain. The CDR3 runs 13 residues. Deletions cut 5 bases from V and 2 bases from J, with 7 bases between. Per germline, CDR1 SGHTA and CDR2 FQGNSA. DNA for the CDR3: TGTGCCAGCAGCCCCACCCCCTACAATGAGCAGTTCTTC. This translates into CASSPTPYNEQFF. Variable domain in full (rest from reference TRBV7-2 and TRBJ2-1): GAGVSQSPSNKVTEKGKDVELRCDPISGHTALYWYRQSLGQGLEFLIYFQGNSAPDKSGLPSDRFSAERTGGSVSTLTIQRTQQEDSAVYLCASSPTPYNEQFFGPGTRLTVL.

In its sample, this clonotype was seen a few times. The chain recombines TRBV9 with TRBJ1-1; D is unresolved. CDR1 and CDR2 (germline): SGDLS, YYNGEE. CDR3 size: 15 residues. V was cut by 0 bases and J by 0 bases, with 9 bases left in between. In DNA form, the CDR3 reads TGTGCCAGCAGCGTAGAGTTTTCCTTGAACACTGAAGCTTTCTTT. Translated: CASSVEFSLNTEAFF.

This clonotype has just a few counts. V gene TRBV7-2 combines with J gene TRBJ1-6; D is unresolved. Germline CDR1 reads SGHTA; CDR2 reads FQGNSA. The length of the CDR3 is 15 residues. The V and J ends lost 3 bases and 5 bases respectively, with 11 bases between them. CDR3 protein: CASSFVAADNSPLHF. The CDR3 coding sequence is TGTGCCAGCAGCTTTGTTGCGGCAGATAATTCACCCCTCCACTTT.

This clonotype turned up a few times. J is TRBJ1-2 and V is TRBV12-3 or TRBV12-4; D is uncertain. This CDR3 is built from 13 residues. The ends were cut back, 8 bases at V and 2 bases at J, with 12 bases in the middle. For the CDR3, the DNA is TGTGCCAGCGGTGAACAGCAGAACTATGGCTACACCTTC. It is translated as CASGEQQNYGYTF.

This clonotype was picked up many times. The rearrangement uses TRBV12-3 or TRBV12-4 and TRBJ1-6, with 7 bases that match TRBD1. With V trimmed by 4 bases and J by 4 bases, 10 bases remained unmatched. CDR3 length equals 17 residues. CDR3: CASSSTDRTAYNSPLHF. CDR3 sequence (DNA): TGTGCCAGCAGTTCCACGGACAGGACGGCGTATAATTCACCCCTCCACTTT.

The V call is TRBV30, the J call TRBJ2-4; possible D gene TRBD2, 6 bases. The V gene lost 4 bases and the J gene lost 6 bases, with 16 bases spanning the gap. Looked up from germline, CDR1 is GTSNPN and CDR2 is SVGIG (reference sequence). The CDR3 length is 14 residues. The CDR3 coding sequence is TGTGCCTGGACTACCCGGGGGACTGGAAACATTCAGTACTTC. It encodes CAWTTRGTGNIQYF.

This clonotype showed up many times. V usage is TRBV7-8 and J usage is TRBJ2-7; TRBD1 matches 9 bases. Germline V gene lookup returns CDR1 SGHVS and CDR2 FQNEAQ. The CDR3 spans 16 residues. V dropped 4 bases and J dropped 4; count of bases not matched to a gene: 11. CDR3 sequence (DNA): TGTGCCAGCAGCTCCCCCGGGACAGGGCGAATTTACGAGCAGTACTTC. This gives the protein CASSSPGTGRIYEQYF. Combining the CDR3 with reference TRBV7-8 and TRBJ2-7 gives the whole variable domain GAGVSQSPRYKVAKRGQDVALRCDPISGHVSLFWYQQALGQGPEFLTYFQNEAQLDKSGLPSDRFFAERPEGSVSTLKIQRTQQEDSAVYLCASSSPGTGRIYEQYFGPGTRLTVT.

In this sample, this clonotype turned up many times. This chain joins TRBV15 and TRBJ2-2; the D gene is possibly TRBD1 (5 bases). Germline CDR1 and CDR2: LNHNV and YYDKDF (reference sequence). The CDR3 is made up of 14 amino acids. The V end lost 0 bases, the J end lost 4 bases, and 6 bases lay between the germline ends. The DNA of the CDR3 is TGTGCCACCAGCAGAGATCAGGGCACCGGGGAGCTGTTTTTT. This gives the protein CATSRDQGTGELFF.

This clonotype came up many times. The chain is built from TRBV7-2 and TRBJ1-5; D ambiguous. Looked up from germline, CDR1 is SGHTA and CDR2 is FQGNSA. The CDR3 is 13 amino acids. The V end was cut by 8 bases, the J end by 1 base, with 9 bases between. In nucleotides, the CDR3 is TGTGCCAGCGCTAAATGGAGCAATCAGCCCCAGCATTTT. This translates into CASAKWSNQPQHF.

This clonotype was found a few times. The chain joins TRBV12-3 or TRBV12-4 to TRBJ2-1, with 7 bases identical to TRBD1. This CDR3 has 16 amino acids. The trim removed 6 bases at V and 1 base at J, leaving 9 bases unmatched. CDR3 in amino acids: CASSPGTALSYNEQFF. CDR3 in DNA: TGTGCCAGCAGCCCGGGGACAGCCTTATCCTACAATGAGCAGTTCTTC.

The chain couples TRBV4-2 to TRBJ2-1, with a tentative D call TRBD2 (5 bases). This CDR3 is 14 amino acids long. V gave up 1 base and J gave up 5 bases, with 9 bases separating them. Germline V gives CDR1 LGHNA, CDR2 YNFKEQ. The CDR3 reads CASSQGLNDNEQFF. The CDR3 DNA reads TGTGCCAGCAGCCAAGGACTAAATGACAATGAGCAGTTCTTC.

The sample holds a few counts of this clonotype. V is TRBV7-8 and J is TRBJ2-3; D is ambiguous. The CDR3 covers 14 residues. Germline V gene sequence: CDR1 SGHVS, CDR2 FQNEAQ. Trimming stripped 7 bases from V and 1 base from J, with 12 bases between. CDR3 bases: TGTGCCAGCATCCCGAGGCGGCGCACAGATACGCAGTATTTT. The encoded protein is CASIPRRRTDTQYF.

Comments on this clonotype: A much larger clone differs by one base, so this may be a read error. The conserved phenylalanine or tryptophan is not found at the CDR3 terminus, so this likely reflects a read error. V gene TRBV7-9 combines with J gene TRBJ1-6; D possibly corresponds to TRBD1 (5 bases). The CDR3 is made up of 15 amino acids. Between the trimmed V and J ends, which lost 1 base and 7 bases, there was a span of 11 bases. Germline V CDR1 and CDR2: SEHNR, FQNEAQ (reference sequence). The DNA of the CDR3 is TGTGCCAGCAGCTTAGGGCAGGGACTCAATTCACCCCTCCACGTT. Translated, it gives CASSLGQGLNSPLHV.

This chain joins TRBV12-3 or TRBV12-4 and TRBJ1-5; D perhaps matches TRBD1 (5 bases). This CDR3 is 15 amino acids long. Trimming cost V 7 bases and J 3 bases, with 16 bases left between them. The CDR3 region has the DNA TGTGCCAGCACTTCGGCGGGGGTTATCAATCAGCCCCAGCATTTT. It codes for CASTSAGVINQPQHF.

This chain links TRBV7-9 with TRBJ1-2; TRBD1 matches 7 bases. V was pared by 1 base and J by 2 bases, with 7 bases of the junction left unmatched. Per the germline V gene, CDR1 is SEHNR and CDR2 is FQNEAQ (reference sequence). The CDR3 is 16 residues long. The CDR3 DNA sequence: TGTGCCAGCAGCTTAGAATCGACAGGGAGAAACTATGGCTACACCTTC. As protein: CASSLESTGRNYGYTF.

This clonotype has at least ten counts. The chain has TRBV7-2 and TRBJ1-4, with TRBD1 as a possible D gene (5 bases). Trimming shortened V by 1 base and J by 10 bases, and 22 bases separated the two germline ends. There are 17 residues in the CDR3. Germline lookup yields CDR1 SGHTA and CDR2 FQGNSA. The CDR3 DNA follows: TGTGCCAGCAGCTTAGAGGGACGGGTAAAGTCTCCAGGAAAACTGTTTTTT. Protein product: CASSLEGRVKSPGKLFF. Together with reference TRBV7-2 and TRBJ1-4, the CDR3 gives the full variable domain: GAGVSQSPSNKVTEKGKDVELRCDPISGHTALYWYRQSLGQGLEFLIYFQGNSAPDKSGLPSDRFSAERTGGSVSTLTIQRTQQEDSAVYLCASSLEGRVKSPGKLFFGSGTQLSVL.

This clonotype has only a few counts. V usage is TRBV5-5 and J usage is TRBJ2-6, with D uncertain. Germline V lookup: CDR1 SGHKS, CDR2 YYEKEE (reference sequence). V shed 4 bases and J shed 0 bases, with 8 bases lying between them. The CDR3 is made up of 15 amino acids. CDR3 sequence (DNA): TGTGCCAGCAGCCGTGACACCTCTGGGGCCAACGTCCTGACTTTC. Its translation is CASSRDTSGANVLTF.

CDR3 DNA: TGCAGTGCTAGAGATGCGGGCAGGGGTCTGAATCAGCCCCAGCATTTT. This sequence encodes CSARDAGRGLNQPQHF. The V gene is TRBV20-1, the J gene TRBJ1-5; D perhaps matches TRBD1 (6 bases). This CDR3 comprises 16 residues. Germline CDR1 is DFQATT and CDR2 is SNEGSKA (reference sequence). The ends were cut back, 0 bases at V and 4 bases at J, with 16 bases in the middle.

In its sample, this clonotype was seen a few times. The DNA for the CDR3 is TGTGCCAGCAGCTTAGGGGACCCGGGACGGCTGTGGGGTACGCAGTATTTT. It codes for CASSLGDPGRLWGTQYF. The gene calls are TRBV7-9 and TRBJ2-3, with D perhaps matching TRBD1 or TRBD2 (5 bases each). Per germline, CDR1 SEHNR and CDR2 FQNEAQ (reference sequence). V lost 1 base to trimming and J lost 8 bases, with 22 bases between them. This CDR3 spans 17 amino acids.

This clonotype came up many times. This chain joins TRBV27 and TRBJ2-3, with unresolved D. V shed 3 bases and J shed 5 bases, with 6 bases lying between them. The CDR3 is 12 residues long. The germline V gene has CDR1 MNHEY and CDR2 SMNVEV (reference sequence). Here the CDR3 DNA reads TGTGCCAGCAGTTTTAATTTAGATACGCAGTATTTT. It encodes CASSFNLDTQYF.

This clonotype was seen a few times. This chain joins TRBV6-2 or TRBV6-3 and TRBJ2-3; either TRBD1 or TRBD2 may fit D (5 bases each). V lost 2 bases and J lost 0, with 12 bases in between. The germline CDR1 and CDR2 sequences are MNHEY and SVGEGT. The CDR3 is 16 amino acids. CDR3 DNA sequence: TGTGCCAGCAGTTACGTCCCGGGGCGTAGCACAGATACGCAGTATTTT. It translates to CASSYVPGRSTDTQYF.

The chain combines TRBV2 with TRBJ2-2; 9 bases are a match to TRBD2. V lost 3 bases to trimming and J lost 4 bases; unmatched junction nucleotides: 6. Per germline, CDR1 SNHLY and CDR2 FYNNEI. The length of the CDR3 is 16 residues. As DNA, the CDR3 is TGTGCCAGCAGTGACGCGGGAGGGCCCGTCACCGGGGAGCTGTTTTTT. Residues: CASSDAGGPVTGELFF.

This clonotype was counted only a few times. The J gene is TRBJ2-1, the V gene TRBV7-6, with TRBD2 matching 8 bases. This CDR3 has 13 amino acids. The ends lost 2 bases at V and 15 bases at J; junction bases unmatched: 9. The V gene's germline CDR1 is SGHVS and CDR2 FNYEAQ. The CDR3 loop is CASSLITAGAWFF. In DNA, the CDR3 is TGTGCCAGCAGCTTAATCACAGCGGGGGCCTGGTTCTTC.

V gene TRBV19 combines with J gene TRBJ2-7; 10 nucleotides match TRBD1. CDR3 size: 16 residues. The V gene end was trimmed by 5 bases and the J gene end by 2 bases; junction bases not matched to a gene: 9. CDR1 and CDR2 (germline): LNHDA, SQIVND (reference sequence). The CDR3 protein is CASSLRGTGVTYEQYF. CDR3 nucleotides: TGTGCCAGTAGTCTACGTGGGACAGGGGTAACCTACGAGCAGTACTTC.

The gene calls are TRBV25-1 and TRBJ2-7, with D perhaps assigned TRBD1 or TRBD2 (5 bases each). Germline assignment: CDR1 MGHDK and CDR2 SYGVNS. The CDR3 length is 15 residues. The V gene lost 1 base and the J gene lost 2 bases, with 12 bases spanning the gap. The CDR3 loop is CASSESGTPPYEQYF. The DNA of the CDR3 is TGTGCCAGCAGTGAATCTGGGACGCCCCCCTACGAGCAGTACTTC.

There are many counts of this clonotype. The V call is TRBV6-4, the J call TRBJ2-3, with D hard to call. This CDR3 spans 17 amino acids. The germline V and J ends were trimmed by 0 bases and 0 bases, with 13 bases remaining between them. Per germline, CDR1 MRHNA and CDR2 SNTAGT. The CDR3 DNA is TGTGCCAGCAGTGACTCGAATCCCCCTGGCAGCACAGATACGCAGTATTTT. Translated: CASSDSNPPGSTDTQYF.

J is TRBJ2-1 and V is TRBV4-1, with TRBD2 matching over 9 bases. Unmatched junction bases numbered 3, after V lost 0 bases and J lost 6 bases. This CDR3 has 15 amino acids. Germline V CDR1 and CDR2: MGHRA, YSYEKL. CDR3 region: CASSQEGGRANEQFF. The CDR3 region has the DNA TGCGCCAGCAGCCAAGAGGGCGGGAGGGCCAATGAGCAGTTCTTC.